The rows below give T cell receptor beta chains drawn from one sample of a study of T cell clonotyping in hematopoietic cell transplantation. The assay was immunoSEQ multiplex PCR, and TCRdb's table has in-frame clones only and misses some. In the table there are 10,000 to 15,000 clones, roughly 92% of which are singletons. The sequences come from PBMCs, collected 100 days after allogeneic stem cell transplant. These receptors all stem from a female patient aged 50-60 years who had an allogeneic stem cell transplant from an unrelated donor, so the T cells may come from the graft donor. Some clones in this sample may be carry-over from other donors' samples. The CDR3 runs from the conserved cysteine through the conserved F or W. A D gene is named only where the DNA matches it firmly. Size is stated for part of the rows, as once, few or many counts, or as a class when the clone is expanded.

j_gene: TRBJ2-5
v_gene: TRBV7-6
abundance: once
d_gene: -
CDR3aa: CASSLEIGFLETQYF
CDR3nt: TGTGCCAGCAGCTTAGAAATAGGGTTTCTGGAGACCCAGTACTTC

j_gene: TRBJ1-2
v_gene: TRBV30
abundance: -
d_gene: -
CDR3aa: CAWTSMGGSYGYTF
CDR3nt: TGTGCCTGGACCTCGATGGGGGGTAGCTATGGCTACACCTTC

j_gene: TRBJ1-1
v_gene: TRBV6-6
abundance: -
d_gene: -
CDR3aa: CASSSPGGRATEAFF
CDR3nt: TGTGCCAGCAGCTCCCCCGGGGGGCGGGCCACTGAAGCTTTCTTT

j_gene: TRBJ2-5
v_gene: TRBV6-8
abundance: -
d_gene: -
CDR3aa: CASRHLAPQETQYF
CDR3nt: TGTGCCAGCAGGCACCTAGCGCCCCAAGAGACCCAGTACTTC

j_gene: TRBJ2-6
v_gene: TRBV6-5
abundance: -
d_gene: TRBD1
CDR3aa: CASSGDRTNVLTF
CDR3nt: TGTGCCAGCAGTGGGGACAGAACTAACGTCCTGACTTTC

j_gene: TRBJ1-3
v_gene: TRBV5-1
abundance: -
d_gene: -
CDR3aa: CASSRGDITSGNTIYF
CDR3nt: TGCGCCAGCAGCCGCGGGGACATCACCTCTGGAAACACCATATATTTT

j_gene: TRBJ2-6
v_gene: TRBV19
abundance: -
d_gene: -
CDR3aa: CASSIGWGFYTGANVLTF
CDR3nt: TGTGCCAGTAGTATAGGATGGGGGTTTTATACTGGGGCCAACGTCCTGACTTTC

j_gene: TRBJ1-1
v_gene: TRBV12-2
abundance: -
d_gene: -
CDR3aa: CASRLFEMGQTQGAEAFF
CDR3nt: TGTGCAAGTCGCTTATTCGAGATGGGGCAGACTCAAGGGGCTGAAGCTTTCTTT

j_gene: TRBJ1-1
v_gene: TRBV19
abundance: -
d_gene: -
CDR3aa: CASGRGAKVAFF
CDR3nt: TGTGCCTCAGGGAGGGGGGCGAAGGTTGCTTTCTTT

j_gene: TRBJ2-5
v_gene: TRBV28
abundance: -
d_gene: TRBD2
CDR3aa: CASSLPARGRAGETQYF
CDR3nt: TGTGCCAGCAGTTTACCAGCTCGCGGGAGGGCGGGGGAGACCCAGTACTTC

j_gene: TRBJ2-1
v_gene: TRBV10-3
abundance: -
d_gene: -
CDR3aa: CAISGESYNEQFF
CDR3nt: TGTGCCATCAGCGGGGAATCCTACAATGAGCAGTTCTTC

j_gene: TRBJ1-4
v_gene: TRBV5-1
abundance: -
d_gene: -
CDR3aa: CASSLGDEKLFF
CDR3nt: TGCGCCAGCAGCTTGGGGGACGAAAAACTGTTTTTT

j_gene: TRBJ2-4
v_gene: TRBV21-1
abundance: -
d_gene: -
CDR3aa: CASNYRGDIQYF
CDR3nt: TGTGCCAGCAACTACAGGGGAGACATTCAGTACTTC

j_gene: TRBJ1-1
v_gene: TRBV9
abundance: -
d_gene: TRBD1
CDR3aa: CASSRFNRGLNTEAFF
CDR3nt: TGTGCCAGCAGCAGATTTAACAGGGGTTTAAACACTGAAGCTTTCTTT

j_gene: TRBJ1-2
v_gene: TRBV6-5
abundance: -
d_gene: TRBD1
CDR3aa: CASRGTTGEDGYTF
CDR3nt: TGTGCCAGCAGGGGGACGACAGGGGAGGATGGCTACACCTTC